This T cell receptor (beta chain) was documented in a study of PD-1 blockade in classical Hodgkin lymphoma (dated by TCRdb to about 2020). Study-wide context: Nivolumab dosing was 3 mg/kg intravenously every 2 weeks, continuing until either disease progression or unacceptable toxicity. To define a peripheral blood immune signature of response to PD-1 blockade in classical Hodgkin lymphoma, the study combined TCR beta sequencing with CyTOF.

Genomic DNA was extracted with the Qiagen DNeasy kit from unsorted PBMCs and from negatively selected CD4+ and CD8+ fractions. TCR beta CDR3 regions were amplified by immunoSEQ multiplex PCR using primers annealing to V and J segments. A synthetic immune receptor repertoire was used to minimize amplification bias, and remaining bias was computationally removed after sequencing. As for the original processing: Custom Python scripts were used to quantify repertoire diversity as the Shannon entropy index. Unsorted, CD4+ and CD8+ repertoires were analyzed separately, except for combined analyses in which CD4+ and CD8+ sequences were merged in silico. Clonal expansion was defined as a frequency increase of at least 2-fold after treatment compared with C1D1, and clones undetected at baseline were assigned a pseudocount of 0.5. Singleton clones were defined as clones with 0 or 1 copy at C1D1, and non-singleton clones were defined as clones with 2 or more copies. Clones expanded in unsorted samples were annotated as CD4+, CD8+ or unknown by matching protein sequences in sorted samples from the same patient. Wilcoxon tests were applied to paired samples to test diversity changes from C1D1 to C4D1. The source is immuneACCESS, and TCRdb retained only in-frame sequences with V and J called. Part of the clones is not carried over; for the studies checked, unresolved V genes explain less than half of this, and the remainder is unexplained. That table is the source of V, J and clone size, and D and trimming were worked out from the DNA. Present in this sample are around 28,000 clones, around 80% of which were seen just once. The ten largest make up approximately 0.82% of the sample.

V gives up 3 bases and J gives up 7 bases, and the segment between their germline ends measures 13 bases. There are 14 amino acids in the CDR3, from cysteine to phenylalanine inclusive. Solely the CDR3 DNA is kept, with 42 bases framed from the first base. CDR1 and CDR2 are drawn from the germline V gene: MGHDK, SYGVNS. Broader findings and caveats from the paper: Lower diversity was seen in patients whose nivolumab began less than 1 year after ASCT, and these patients were left out of later analyses so that immune reconstitution would not confound the results. Trial patients with a complete response had baseline diversity similar to that of newly diagnosed patients, while partial responders and progressors had significantly lower diversity. Baseline TCR diversity was reported to be lower in newly diagnosed patients than in healthy donors and to be lower still in relapsed/refractory patients. By C4D1, a significant rise was seen in CD4+ TCR diversity but not in CD8+ TCR diversity (p=0.0027 vs p=0.16), and the rise was most apparent among complete responders (p=0.02). The study was restricted to a single clinical trial cohort, and the causes of repertoire differences, possibly disease activity or prior therapy, were left undefined.

Worth noting for this clone: The antigen this receptor binds is unknown. The sample holds no much larger clone one base away, and base qualities are not on file.

Reading the label with the study, this specimen's time point is: cycle 4 day 1 (C4D1), after more than five weeks of nivolumab. All trial patients had relapsed after autologous stem cell transplantation, with cohorts A, B and C differing in prior brentuximab vedotin exposure. A Miltenyi CD4+ T cell isolation kit was used for magnetic negative selection to purify CD4+ T cells from thawed PBMCs. A total of fewer than 65 patients with relapsed/refractory classical Hodgkin lymphoma made up the trial cohort, and each patient's best overall response was complete response, partial response or progressive disease. Single-agent nivolumab was administered to trial patients in the multi-cohort phase II CheckMate 205 trial. An independent review committee assessed best overall response using the 2007 International Working Group response criteria. Trial PBMCs were obtained immediately prior to nivolumab initiation (C1D1) and on therapy at cycle 2 day 1 and cycle 4 day 1. Peripheral blood was collected in 8 mL Vacutainer Cell Preparation Tubes, from which PBMCs were isolated by centrifugation and then cryopreserved. Purified CD4+ and CD8+ fractions were generated only in cases for which an additional PBMC sample was available. Magnetically labelled cells were depleted on LS columns in a quadroMACS separator, and the flow-through was collected as the purified fraction.

Rearrangement joined TRBV25-1 to TRBJ2-1; TRBD1 is a possible D gene, resting on 5 matching bases. This TCR derives from a human donor with classical Hodgkin lymphoma. The sequenced sample was CD4+ T cells from blood, obtained before the fourth cycle of nivolumab. At the DNA level, the sequence is TGTGCCAGCAGTGAGGGTAGGGGCTGGAATGAGCAGTTCTTC. It codes for CASSEGRGWNEQFF.